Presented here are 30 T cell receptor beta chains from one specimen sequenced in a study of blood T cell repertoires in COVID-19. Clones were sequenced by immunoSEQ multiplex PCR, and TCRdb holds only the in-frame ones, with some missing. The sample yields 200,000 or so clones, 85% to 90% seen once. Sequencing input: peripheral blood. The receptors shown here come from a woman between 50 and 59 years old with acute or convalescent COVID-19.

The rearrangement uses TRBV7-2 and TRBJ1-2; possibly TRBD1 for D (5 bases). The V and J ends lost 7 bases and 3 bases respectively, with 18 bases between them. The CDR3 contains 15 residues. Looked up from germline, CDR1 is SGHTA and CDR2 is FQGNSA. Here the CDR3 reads CASTLGEGLDYGYTF. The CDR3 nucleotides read TGTGCCAGCACCCTAGGGGAAGGTCTAGACTATGGCTACACCTTC.

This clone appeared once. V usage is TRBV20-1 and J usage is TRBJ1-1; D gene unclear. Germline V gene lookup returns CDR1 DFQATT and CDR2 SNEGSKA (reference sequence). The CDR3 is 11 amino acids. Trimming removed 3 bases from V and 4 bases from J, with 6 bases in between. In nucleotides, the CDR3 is TGCAGTGCTAGGAGAGTCACTGAAGCTTTCTTT. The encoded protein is CSARRVTEAFF.

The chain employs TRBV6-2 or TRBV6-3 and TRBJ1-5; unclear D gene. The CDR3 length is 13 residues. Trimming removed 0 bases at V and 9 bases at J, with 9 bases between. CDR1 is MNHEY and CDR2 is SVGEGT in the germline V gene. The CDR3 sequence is CASSYSAGGPQHF. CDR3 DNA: TGTGCCAGCAGTTACTCGGCGGGAGGGCCCCAGCATTTT.

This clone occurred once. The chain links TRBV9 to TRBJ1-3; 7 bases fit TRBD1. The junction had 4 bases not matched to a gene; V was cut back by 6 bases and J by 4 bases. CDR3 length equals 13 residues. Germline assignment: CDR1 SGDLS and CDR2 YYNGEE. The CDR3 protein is CASTRGEGNTIYF. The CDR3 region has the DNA TGTGCCAGCACCAGGGGGGAGGGAAACACCATATATTTT.

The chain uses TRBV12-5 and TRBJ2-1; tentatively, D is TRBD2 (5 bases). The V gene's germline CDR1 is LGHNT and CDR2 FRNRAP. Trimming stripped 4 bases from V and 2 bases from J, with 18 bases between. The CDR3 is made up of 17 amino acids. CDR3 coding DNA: TGTGCTAGTGGTTCCCCCCGAGGGAGCGCACCCTACAATGAGCAGTTCTTC. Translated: CASGSPRGSAPYNEQFF.

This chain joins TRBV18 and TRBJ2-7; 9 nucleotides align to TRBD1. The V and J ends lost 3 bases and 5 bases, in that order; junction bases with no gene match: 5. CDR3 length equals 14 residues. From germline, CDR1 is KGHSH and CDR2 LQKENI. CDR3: CASSPTGQGNEQYF. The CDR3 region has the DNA TGTGCCAGCTCACCGACGGGACAGGGCAACGAGCAGTACTTC.

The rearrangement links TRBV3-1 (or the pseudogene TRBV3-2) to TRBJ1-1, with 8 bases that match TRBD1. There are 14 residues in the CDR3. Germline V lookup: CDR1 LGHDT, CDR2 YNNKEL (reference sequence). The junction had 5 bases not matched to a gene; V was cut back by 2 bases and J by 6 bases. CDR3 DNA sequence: TGTGCCAGCAGCCAATACAGGGGGGTCTCTGAAGCTTTCTTT. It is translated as CASSQYRGVSEAFF.

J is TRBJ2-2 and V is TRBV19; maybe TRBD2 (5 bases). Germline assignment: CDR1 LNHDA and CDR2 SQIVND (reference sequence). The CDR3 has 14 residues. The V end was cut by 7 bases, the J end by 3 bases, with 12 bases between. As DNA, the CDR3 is TGTGCCAGTAAGGCGGGCGCGGACACCGGGGAGCTGTTTTTT. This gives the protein CASKAGADTGELFF.

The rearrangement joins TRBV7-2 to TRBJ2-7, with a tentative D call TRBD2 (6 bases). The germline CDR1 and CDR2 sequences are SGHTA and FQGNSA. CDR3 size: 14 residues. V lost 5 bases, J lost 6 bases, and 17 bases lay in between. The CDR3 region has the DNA TGTGCCAGCAGCCCCCTCCTTGCAGCGGGCGAGCAGTACTTC. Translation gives CASSPLLAAGEQYF. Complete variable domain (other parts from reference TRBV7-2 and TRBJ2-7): GAGVSQSPSNKVTEKGKDVELRCDPISGHTALYWYRQSLGQGLEFLIYFQGNSAPDKSGLPSDRFSAERTGGSVSTLTIQRTQQEDSAVYLCASSPLLAAGEQYFGPGTRLTVT.

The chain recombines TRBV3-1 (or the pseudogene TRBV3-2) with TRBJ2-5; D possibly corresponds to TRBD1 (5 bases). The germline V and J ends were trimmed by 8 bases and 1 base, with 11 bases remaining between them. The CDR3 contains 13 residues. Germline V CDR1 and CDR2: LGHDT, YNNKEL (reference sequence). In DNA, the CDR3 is TGTGCCAGCGCGGTGACAGCCCAAGAGACCCAGTACTTC. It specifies CASAVTAQETQYF.

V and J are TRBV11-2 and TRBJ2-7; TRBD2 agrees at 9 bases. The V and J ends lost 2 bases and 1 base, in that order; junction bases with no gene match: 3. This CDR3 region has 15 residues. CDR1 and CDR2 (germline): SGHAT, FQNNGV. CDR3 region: CASSLSLAGSYEQYF. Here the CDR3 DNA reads TGTGCCAGCAGCTTAAGCCTAGCGGGGTCCTACGAGCAGTACTTC.

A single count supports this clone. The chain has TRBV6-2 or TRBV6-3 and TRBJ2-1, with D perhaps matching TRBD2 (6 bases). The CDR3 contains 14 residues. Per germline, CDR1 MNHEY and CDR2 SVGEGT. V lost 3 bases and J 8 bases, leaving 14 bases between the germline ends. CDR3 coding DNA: TGTGCCAGCAGTTATCCCGGACTAAGGCATGAGCAGTTCTTC. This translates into CASSYPGLRHEQFF.

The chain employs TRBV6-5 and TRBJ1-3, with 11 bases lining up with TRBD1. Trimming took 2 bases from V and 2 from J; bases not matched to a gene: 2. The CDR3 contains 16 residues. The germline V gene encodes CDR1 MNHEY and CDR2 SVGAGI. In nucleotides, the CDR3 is TGTGCCAGCAGTTACGGGGGACAGGGGGCTGGAAACACCATATATTTT. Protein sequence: CASSYGGQGAGNTIYF.

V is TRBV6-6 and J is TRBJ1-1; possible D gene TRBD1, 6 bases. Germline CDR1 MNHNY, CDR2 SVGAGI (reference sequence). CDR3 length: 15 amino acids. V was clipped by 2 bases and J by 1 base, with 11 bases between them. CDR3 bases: TGTGCCAGCAGTTACCAACAGGGCCCGAACACTGAAGCTTTCTTT. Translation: CASSYQQGPNTEAFF.

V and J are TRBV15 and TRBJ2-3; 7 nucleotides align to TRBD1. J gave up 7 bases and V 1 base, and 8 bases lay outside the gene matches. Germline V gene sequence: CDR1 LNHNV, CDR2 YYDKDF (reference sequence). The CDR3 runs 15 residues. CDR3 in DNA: TGTGCCACCAGCAGAGGGGAGAAGGGGGCATATACGCAGTATTTT. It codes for CATSRGEKGAYTQYF. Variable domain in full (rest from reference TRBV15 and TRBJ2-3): DAMVIQNPRYQVTQFGKPVTLSCSQTLNHNVMYWYQQKSSQAPKLLFHYYDKDFNNEADTPDNFQSRRPNTSFCFLDIRSPGLGDTAMYLCATSRGEKGAYTQYFGPGTRLTVL.

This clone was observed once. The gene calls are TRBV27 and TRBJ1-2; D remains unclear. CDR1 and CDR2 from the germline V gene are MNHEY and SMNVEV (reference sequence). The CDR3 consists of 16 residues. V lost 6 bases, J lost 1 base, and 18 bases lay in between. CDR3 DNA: TGTGCCAGCAGCTCCGGATTGGGCGCGGGTAACTATGGCTACACCTTC. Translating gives CASSSGLGAGNYGYTF.

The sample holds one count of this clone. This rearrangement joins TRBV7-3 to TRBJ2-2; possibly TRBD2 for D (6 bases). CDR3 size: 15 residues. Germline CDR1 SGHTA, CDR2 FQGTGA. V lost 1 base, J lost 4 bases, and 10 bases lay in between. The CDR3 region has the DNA TGTGCCAGCAGCTTAAGCGGGGTTATCACCGGGGAGCTGTTTTTT. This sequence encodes CASSLSGVITGELFF.

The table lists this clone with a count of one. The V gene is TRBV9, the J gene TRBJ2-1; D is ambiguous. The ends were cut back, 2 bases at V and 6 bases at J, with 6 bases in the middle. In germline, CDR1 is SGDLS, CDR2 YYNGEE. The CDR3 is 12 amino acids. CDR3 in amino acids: CASSVIGNEQFF. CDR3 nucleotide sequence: TGTGCCAGCAGCGTCATCGGCAATGAGCAGTTCTTC.

The CDR3: CASSPSTMNTEAFF. Written as DNA, the CDR3 is TGTGCCAGCAGCCCATCTACCATGAACACTGAAGCTTTCTTT. The J gene is TRBJ1-1, the V gene TRBV11-2; D ambiguous. V lost 5 bases to trimming and J lost 0 bases, with 10 bases between them. CDR1 SGHAT and CDR2 FQNNGV come from the germline V gene. CDR3 length: 14 amino acids.

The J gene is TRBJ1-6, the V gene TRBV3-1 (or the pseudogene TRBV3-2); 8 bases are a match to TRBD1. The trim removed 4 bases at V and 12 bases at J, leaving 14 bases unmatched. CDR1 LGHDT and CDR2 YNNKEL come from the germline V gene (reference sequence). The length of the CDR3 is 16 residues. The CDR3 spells CASSRPGTGPSRPLHF. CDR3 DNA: TGTGCCAGCAGCCGTCCCGGGACAGGACCCTCGCGACCCCTCCACTTT.

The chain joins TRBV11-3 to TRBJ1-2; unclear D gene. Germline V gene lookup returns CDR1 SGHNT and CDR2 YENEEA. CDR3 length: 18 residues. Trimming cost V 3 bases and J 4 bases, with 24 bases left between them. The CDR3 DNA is TGTGCCAGCAGCTTTCGTATCCGAGGTCCCGGAGGTGCCTATGGCTACACCTTC. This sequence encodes CASSFRIRGPGGAYGYTF.

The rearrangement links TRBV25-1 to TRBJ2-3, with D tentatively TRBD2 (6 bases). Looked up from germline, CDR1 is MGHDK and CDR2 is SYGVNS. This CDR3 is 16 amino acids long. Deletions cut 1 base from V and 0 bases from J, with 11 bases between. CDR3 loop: CASSELGGPSTDTQYF. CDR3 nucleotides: TGTGCCAGCAGTGAATTGGGAGGTCCCAGCACAGATACGCAGTATTTT.

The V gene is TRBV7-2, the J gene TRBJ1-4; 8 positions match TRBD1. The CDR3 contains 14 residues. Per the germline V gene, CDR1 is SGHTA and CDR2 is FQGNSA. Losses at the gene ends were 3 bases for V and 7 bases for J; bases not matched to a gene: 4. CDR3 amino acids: CASSFGRGPEKLFF. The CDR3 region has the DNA TGTGCCAGCAGCTTTGGCAGGGGGCCTGAAAAACTGTTTTTT.

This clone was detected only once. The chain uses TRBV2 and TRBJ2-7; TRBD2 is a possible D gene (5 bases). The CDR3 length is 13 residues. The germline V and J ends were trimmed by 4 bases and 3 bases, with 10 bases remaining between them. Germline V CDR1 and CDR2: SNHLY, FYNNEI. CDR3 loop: CASSGAGVYEQYF. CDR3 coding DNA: TGTGCCAGCAGTGGGGCCGGGGTCTACGAGCAGTACTTC.

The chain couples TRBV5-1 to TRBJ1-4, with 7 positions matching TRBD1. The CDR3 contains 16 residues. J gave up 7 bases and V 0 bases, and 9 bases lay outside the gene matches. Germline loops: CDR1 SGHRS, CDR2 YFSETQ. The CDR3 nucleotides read TGCGCCAGCAGCTTGGAGGGGGCAGTACGAGTTGAAAAACTGTTTTTT. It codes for CASSLEGAVRVEKLFF.

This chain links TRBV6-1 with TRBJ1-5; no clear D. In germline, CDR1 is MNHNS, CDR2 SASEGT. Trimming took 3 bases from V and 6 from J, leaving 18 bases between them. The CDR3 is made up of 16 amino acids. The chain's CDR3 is CASSDNVRGNGQPQHF. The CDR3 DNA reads TGTGCCAGCAGTGATAACGTTCGGGGAAACGGTCAGCCCCAGCATTTT.

The DNA of the CDR3 is TGTGCCCACTCGCCTGGACTTCAATCAGACATTCAGTACTTC. Protein: CAHSPGLQSDIQYF. The chain has TRBV10-3 and TRBJ2-4; D perhaps matches TRBD2 (5 bases). The germline CDR1 and CDR2 sequences are ENHRY and SYGVKD. The CDR3 runs 14 residues. V was cut by 11 bases and J by 8 bases, with 22 bases left in between.

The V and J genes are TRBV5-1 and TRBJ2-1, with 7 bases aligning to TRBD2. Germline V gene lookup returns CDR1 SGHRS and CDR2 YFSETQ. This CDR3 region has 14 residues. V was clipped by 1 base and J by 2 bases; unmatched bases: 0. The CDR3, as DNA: TGCGCCAGCAGCTTGAGCGGGGCCTACAATGAGCAGTTCTTC. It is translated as CASSLSGAYNEQFF.

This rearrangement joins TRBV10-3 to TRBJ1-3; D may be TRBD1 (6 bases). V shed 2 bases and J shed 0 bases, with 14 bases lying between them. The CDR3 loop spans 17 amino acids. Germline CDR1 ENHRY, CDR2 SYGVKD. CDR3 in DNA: TGTGCCATCAGTGAGACTACGGGACACACCTCTGGAAACACCATATATTTT. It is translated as CAISETTGHTSGNTIYF.

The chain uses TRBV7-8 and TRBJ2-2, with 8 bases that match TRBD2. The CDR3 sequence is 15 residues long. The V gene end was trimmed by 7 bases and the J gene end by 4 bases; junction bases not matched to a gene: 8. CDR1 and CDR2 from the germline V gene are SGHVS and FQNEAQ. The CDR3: CASNLPGGATGELFF. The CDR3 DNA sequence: TGTGCCAGCAACCTACCGGGAGGGGCCACCGGGGAGCTGTTTTTT.